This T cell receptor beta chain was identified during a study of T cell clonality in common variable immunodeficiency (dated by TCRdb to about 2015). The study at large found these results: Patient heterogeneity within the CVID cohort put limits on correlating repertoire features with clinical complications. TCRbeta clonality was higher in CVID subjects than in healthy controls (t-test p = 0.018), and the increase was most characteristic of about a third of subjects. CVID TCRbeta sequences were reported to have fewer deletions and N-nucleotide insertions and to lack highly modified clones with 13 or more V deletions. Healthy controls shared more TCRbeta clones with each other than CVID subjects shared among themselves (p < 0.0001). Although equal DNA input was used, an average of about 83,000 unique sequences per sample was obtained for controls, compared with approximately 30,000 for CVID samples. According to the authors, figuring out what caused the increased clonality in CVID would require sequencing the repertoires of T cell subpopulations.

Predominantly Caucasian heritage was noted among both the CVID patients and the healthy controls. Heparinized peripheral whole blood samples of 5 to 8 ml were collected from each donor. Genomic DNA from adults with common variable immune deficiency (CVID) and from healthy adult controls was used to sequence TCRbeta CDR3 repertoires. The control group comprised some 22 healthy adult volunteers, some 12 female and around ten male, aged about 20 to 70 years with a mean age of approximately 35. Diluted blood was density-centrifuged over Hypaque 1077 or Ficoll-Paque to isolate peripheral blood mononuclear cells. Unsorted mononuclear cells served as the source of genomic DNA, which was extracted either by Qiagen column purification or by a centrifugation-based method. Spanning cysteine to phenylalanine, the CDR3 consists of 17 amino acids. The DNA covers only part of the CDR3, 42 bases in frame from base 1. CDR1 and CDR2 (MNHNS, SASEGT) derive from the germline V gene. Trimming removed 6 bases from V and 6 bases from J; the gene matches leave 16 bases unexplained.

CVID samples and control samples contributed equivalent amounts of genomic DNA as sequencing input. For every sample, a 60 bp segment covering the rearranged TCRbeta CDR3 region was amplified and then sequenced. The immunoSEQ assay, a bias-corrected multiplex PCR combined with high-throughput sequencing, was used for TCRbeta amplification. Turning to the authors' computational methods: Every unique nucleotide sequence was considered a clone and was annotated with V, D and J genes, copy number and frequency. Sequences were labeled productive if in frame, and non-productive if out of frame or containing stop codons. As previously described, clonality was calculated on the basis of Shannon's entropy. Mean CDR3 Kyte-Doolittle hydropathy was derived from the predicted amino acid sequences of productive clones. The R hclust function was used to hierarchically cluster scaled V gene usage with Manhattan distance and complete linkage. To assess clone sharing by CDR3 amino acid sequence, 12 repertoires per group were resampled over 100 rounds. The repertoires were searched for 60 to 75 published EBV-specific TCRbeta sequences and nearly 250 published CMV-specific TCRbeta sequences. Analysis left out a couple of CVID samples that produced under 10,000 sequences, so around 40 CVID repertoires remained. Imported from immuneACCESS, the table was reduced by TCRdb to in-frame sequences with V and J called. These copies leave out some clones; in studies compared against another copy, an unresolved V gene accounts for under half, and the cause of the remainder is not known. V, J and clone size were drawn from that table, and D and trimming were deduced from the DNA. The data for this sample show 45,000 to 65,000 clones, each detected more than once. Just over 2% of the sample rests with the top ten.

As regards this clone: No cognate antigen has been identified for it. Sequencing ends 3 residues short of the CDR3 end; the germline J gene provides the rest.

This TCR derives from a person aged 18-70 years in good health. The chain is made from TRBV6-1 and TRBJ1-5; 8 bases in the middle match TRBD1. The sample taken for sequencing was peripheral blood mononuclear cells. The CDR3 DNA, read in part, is TGTGCCAGCAGGGAAACTTCAGGGGGCGCAGCAGGTCAGCCC. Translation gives CASRETSGGAAGQP. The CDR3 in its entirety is CASRETSGGAAGQPQHF.